The sample holds many counts of the clone carrying this TCR beta chain. What it recognizes is unknown. This entry comes from a study of shared clonotypes between healthy human individuals. Findings and caveats of the study: Sharing across several donors was seen in roughly 5.2% of naive CD4 clonotypes. All-four-donor shared clonotypes had higher generation probabilities than non-shared clonotypes did.

CD4+ cells underwent separation, giving CD45RA+ naive and CD45RA-negative memory subsets. Clones were read by immunoSEQ multiplex PCR, and TCRdb kept only the in-frame ones, dropping some. The repertoire holds roughly 640,000 clones, with about 74% as singletons. This CDR3 contains 16 residues. Germline CDR1 SNHLY, CDR2 FYNNEI. Trimming cost V 7 bases and J 2 bases; bases outside gene matches: 10. This TCR came from a woman aged 25-40 years in good health. The sample consisted of memory CD4+ T cells sorted from blood. Subset here: CD45RA-negative fraction. The V gene is TRBV2, the J gene TRBJ1-5; TRBD1 aligns across 8 bases. The CDR3 reads CASNPDRAGGNQPQHF. The CDR3 coding sequence is TGTGCCAGCAATCCGGACAGGGCGGGGGGCAATCAGCCCCAGCATTTT.